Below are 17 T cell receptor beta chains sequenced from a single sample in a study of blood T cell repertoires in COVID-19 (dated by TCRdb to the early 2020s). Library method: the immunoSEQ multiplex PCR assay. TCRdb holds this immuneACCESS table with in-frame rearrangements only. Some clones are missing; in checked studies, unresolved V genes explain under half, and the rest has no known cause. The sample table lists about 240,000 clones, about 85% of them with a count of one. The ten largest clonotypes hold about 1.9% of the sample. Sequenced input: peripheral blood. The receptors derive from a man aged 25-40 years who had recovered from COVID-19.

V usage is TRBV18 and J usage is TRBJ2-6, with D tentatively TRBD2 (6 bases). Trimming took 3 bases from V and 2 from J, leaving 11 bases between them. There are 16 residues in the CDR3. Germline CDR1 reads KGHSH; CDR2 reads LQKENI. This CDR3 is CASSPGGMAGANVLTF. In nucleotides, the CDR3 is TGTGCCAGCTCACCCGGGGGTATGGCTGGGGCCAACGTCCTGACTTTC.

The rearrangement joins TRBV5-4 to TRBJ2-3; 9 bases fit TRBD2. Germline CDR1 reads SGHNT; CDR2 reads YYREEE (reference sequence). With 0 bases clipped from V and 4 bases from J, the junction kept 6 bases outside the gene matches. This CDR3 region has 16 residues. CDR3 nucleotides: TGTGCCAGCAGCTTGGCCTTGGCGGGGGGGCCAGATACGCAGTATTTT. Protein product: CASSLALAGGPDTQYF.

CDR3 sequence: CASDSGTNTGELFF. The DNA of the CDR3 is TGTGCCAGCGACAGCGGGACGAACACCGGGGAGCTGTTTTTT. The rearrangement links TRBV11-2 to TRBJ2-2; 7 nucleotides align to TRBD2. The CDR3 is made up of 14 amino acids. V shed 8 bases and J 0 bases; nucleotides not matched to a gene: 3. Germline V CDR1 and CDR2: SGHAT, FQNNGV.

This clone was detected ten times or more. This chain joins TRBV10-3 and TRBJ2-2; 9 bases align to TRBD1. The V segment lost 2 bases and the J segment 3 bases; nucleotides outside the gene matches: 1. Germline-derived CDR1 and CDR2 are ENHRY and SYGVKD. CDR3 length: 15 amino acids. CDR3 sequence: CAISEGTGHTGELFF. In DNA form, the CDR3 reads TGTGCCATCAGTGAGGGGACAGGGCACACCGGGGAGCTGTTTTTT.

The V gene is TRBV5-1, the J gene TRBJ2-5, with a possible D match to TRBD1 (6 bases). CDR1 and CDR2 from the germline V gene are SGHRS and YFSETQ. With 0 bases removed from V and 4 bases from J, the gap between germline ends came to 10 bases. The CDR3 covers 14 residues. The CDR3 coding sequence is TGCGCCAGCAGCTTGGGACAGGCCCTAGAGACCCAGTACTTC. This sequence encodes CASSLGQALETQYF.

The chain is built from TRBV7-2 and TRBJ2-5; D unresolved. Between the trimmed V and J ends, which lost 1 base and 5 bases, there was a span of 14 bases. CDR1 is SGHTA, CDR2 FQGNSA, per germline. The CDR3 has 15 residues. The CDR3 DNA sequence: TGTGCCAGCAGCTTAGATTGGTCCAACGCGGAGACCCAGTACTTC. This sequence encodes CASSLDWSNAETQYF.

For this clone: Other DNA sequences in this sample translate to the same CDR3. Here the CDR3 reads CASSRQGDTEAFF. The CDR3 DNA reads TGTGCCAGCAGCCGACAGGGGGACACTGAAGCTTTCTTT. V is TRBV11-3 and J is TRBJ1-1; 9 bases match TRBD1. The CDR3 has 13 residues. The trim removed 5 bases at V and 3 bases at J, leaving 1 base unmatched. The germline V gene encodes CDR1 SGHNT and CDR2 YENEEA.

The DNA of the CDR3 is TGTGCCAGCAGTGAAGGGGGAGCCCAAGAGACCCAGTACTTC. Translating it yields CASSEGGAQETQYF. The rearrangement joins TRBV6-1 to TRBJ2-5, with D perhaps matching TRBD2 (5 bases). Trimming took 1 base from V and 1 from J, leaving 7 bases between them. The CDR3 sequence is 14 residues long. Germline V gene sequence: CDR1 MNHNS, CDR2 SASEGT.

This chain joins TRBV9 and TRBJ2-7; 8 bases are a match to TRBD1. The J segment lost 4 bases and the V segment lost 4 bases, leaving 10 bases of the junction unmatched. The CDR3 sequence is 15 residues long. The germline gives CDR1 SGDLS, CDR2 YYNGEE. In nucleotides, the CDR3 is TGTGCCAGCAGCCCCCAGGACAGGGCTGGGTACGAGCAGTACTTC. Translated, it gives CASSPQDRAGYEQYF.

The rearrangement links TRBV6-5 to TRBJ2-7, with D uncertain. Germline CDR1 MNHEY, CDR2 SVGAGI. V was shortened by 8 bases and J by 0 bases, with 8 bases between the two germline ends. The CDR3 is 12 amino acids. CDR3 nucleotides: TGTGCCAGCTGGGCCAGCTCCTACGAGCAGTACGTC. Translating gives CASWASSYEQYV.

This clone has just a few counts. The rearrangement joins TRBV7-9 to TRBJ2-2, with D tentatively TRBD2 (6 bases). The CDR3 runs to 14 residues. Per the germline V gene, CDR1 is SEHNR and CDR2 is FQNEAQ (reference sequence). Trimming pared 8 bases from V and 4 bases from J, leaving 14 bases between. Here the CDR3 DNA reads TGTGCCAGCGACACGGGGCGGGGCACCGGGGAGCTGTTTTTT. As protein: CASDTGRGTGELFF.

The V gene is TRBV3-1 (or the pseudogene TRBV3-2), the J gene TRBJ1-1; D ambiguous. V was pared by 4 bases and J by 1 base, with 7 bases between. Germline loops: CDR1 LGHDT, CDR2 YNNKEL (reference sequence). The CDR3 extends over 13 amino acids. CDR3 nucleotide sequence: TGTGCCAGCAGCCGGGCCACGAACACTGAAGCTTTCTTT. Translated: CASSRATNTEAFF.

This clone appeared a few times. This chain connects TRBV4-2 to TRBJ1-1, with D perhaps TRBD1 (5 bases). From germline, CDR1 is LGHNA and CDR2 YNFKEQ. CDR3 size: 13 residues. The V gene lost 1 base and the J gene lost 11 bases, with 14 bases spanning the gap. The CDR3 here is CASSQGRAGAAFF. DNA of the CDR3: TGTGCCAGCAGCCAAGGCAGGGCTGGGGCCGCTTTCTTT.

The DNA of the CDR3 is TGTGCCAGCAGAGGACTAGCGCGGAACACCGGGGAGCTGTTTTTT. Translation: CASRGLARNTGELFF. The chain uses TRBV6-5 and TRBJ2-2; 9 positions agree with TRBD2. Germline V gene lookup returns CDR1 MNHEY and CDR2 SVGAGI. J was trimmed by 1 base and V by 6 bases; bases with no gene match: 3. The CDR3 is 15 amino acids.

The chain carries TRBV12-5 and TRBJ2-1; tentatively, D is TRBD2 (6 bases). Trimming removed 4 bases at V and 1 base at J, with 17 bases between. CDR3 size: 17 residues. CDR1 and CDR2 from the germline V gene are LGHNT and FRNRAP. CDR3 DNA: TGTGCTAGTGGTTGGGATGGGACTGACTATTCCTACAATGAGCAGTTCTTC. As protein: CASGWDGTDYSYNEQFF.

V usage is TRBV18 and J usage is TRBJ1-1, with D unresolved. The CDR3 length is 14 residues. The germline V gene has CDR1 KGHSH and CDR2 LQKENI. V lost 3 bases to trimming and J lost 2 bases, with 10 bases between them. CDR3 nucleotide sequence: TGTGCCAGCTCACCTAACAGAGTAAACACTGAAGCTTTCTTT. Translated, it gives CASSPNRVNTEAFF.

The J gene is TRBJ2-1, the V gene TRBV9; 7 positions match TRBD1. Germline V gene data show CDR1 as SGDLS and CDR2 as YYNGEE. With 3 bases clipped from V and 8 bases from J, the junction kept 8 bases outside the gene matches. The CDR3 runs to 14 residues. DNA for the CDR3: TGTGCCAGCAGCGCCTCGGGACAGCGCCATGAGCAGTTCTTC. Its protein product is CASSASGQRHEQFF.